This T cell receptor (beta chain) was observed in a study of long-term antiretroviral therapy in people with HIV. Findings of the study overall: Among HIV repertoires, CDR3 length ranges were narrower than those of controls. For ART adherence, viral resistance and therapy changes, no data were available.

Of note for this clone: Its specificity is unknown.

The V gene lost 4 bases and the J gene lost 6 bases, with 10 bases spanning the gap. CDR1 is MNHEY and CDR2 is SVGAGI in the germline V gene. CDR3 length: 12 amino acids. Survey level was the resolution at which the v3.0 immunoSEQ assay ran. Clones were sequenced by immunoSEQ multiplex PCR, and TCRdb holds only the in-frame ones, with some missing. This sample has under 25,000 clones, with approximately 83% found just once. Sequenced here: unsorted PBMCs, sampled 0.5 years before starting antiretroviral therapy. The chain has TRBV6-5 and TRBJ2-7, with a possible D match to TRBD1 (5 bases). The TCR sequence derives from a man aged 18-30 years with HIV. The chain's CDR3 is CASSSPGFEQYF. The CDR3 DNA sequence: TGTGCCAGCAGTTCTCCAGGGTTCGAGCAGTACTTC.